Following are 3 T cell receptor beta chains from one sample sequenced in a study of blood T cell repertoires in COVID-19. Libraries were prepared by immunoSEQ multiplex PCR; TCRdb keeps only in-frame clonotypes and omits some of them. The repertoire holds about 240,000 clones, with approximately 85% as singletons. Sequences were obtained from peripheral blood. The receptors were sampled from an elderly man with acute or convalescent COVID-19.

This clone has a single count. V is TRBV7-8 and J is TRBJ1-2; D possibly corresponds to TRBD1 (5 bases). In germline, CDR1 is SGHVS, CDR2 FQNEAQ. The CDR3 extends over 15 amino acids. Deletions cut 1 base from V and 4 bases from J, with 13 bases between. This CDR3 is CASSLGGDGFYGYTF. The CDR3 DNA follows: TGTGCCAGCAGCTTAGGCGGGGACGGATTCTATGGCTACACCTTC.

The chain is built from TRBV9 and TRBJ1-5; TRBD1 is a possible D gene (5 bases). The V end lost 0 bases, the J end lost 0 bases, and 7 bases lay between the germline ends. The CDR3 covers 15 residues. Germline values: CDR1 SGDLS, CDR2 YYNGEE. This CDR3 is CASSVGQNSNQPQHF. CDR3 DNA: TGTGCCAGCAGCGTAGGACAGAATAGCAATCAGCCCCAGCATTTT.

Of note for this clone: The junction departs from germline at one end; a sequencing error may be responsible. The V and J genes are TRBV7-7 and TRBJ2-2, with 9 bases matching TRBD2. CDR1 is SSHAT, CDR2 FNYEAQ, per germline (reference sequence). The CDR3 has 15 amino acids. This chain's CDR3 is CASSRTSDRTGELFF. The CDR3 DNA is TGTGCTAGCAGCCGGACTAGCGATCGCACCGGGGAGCTGTTTTTT.